The T cell receptor beta chain described here comes from a study of shared clonotypes between healthy human individuals (dated by TCRdb to the early 2020s). Turning to the overall study: A couple of women and a few men aged 18 to 49 years were included in the cohort. For each donor, CD4 naive and CD4 memory were each given three plates, CD8 naive was given two plates, and CD8 memory was given one plate. Blood TCR repertoires of a handful of healthy adults were deeply sequenced to estimate repertoire size and the extent of clonotype sharing between individuals. Between about 0.85 and 9.5 billion PBMCs per donor were obtained by leukapheresis. Libraries were prepared and TCR repertoires were sequenced by different laboratories using diverse techniques, in order to increase sequencing depth and limit assay-specific biases.

TCR CDR3 regions were amplified from genomic DNA by multiplex PCR using the deep immunoSEQ assay. Genomic DNA extracted from each cell subset was distributed evenly over all wells of several immunoSEQ 96-well plates, and each plate served as one replicate. For sorted subsets, each replicate PCR was loaded with 200 ng genomic DNA, equivalent to 25,000 to 35,000 T cell genomes. Purified libraries were measured with a Qubit 3.0 fluorometer, size-checked on a Bioanalyzer 2100, and measured again with the KAPA Library Quantification kit. Each immunoSEQ 96-well plate was sequenced on its own single-read 150-cycle Illumina NextSeq 550 flow cell. The original pipeline was this. Because the immunoSEQ output included only junctional sequences and no quality scores, the filtering could not be the same as the filtering used for full-length reads. Sequences were annotated with PyIR, a Python wrapper for IgBLAST v1.9, using IMGT germline references to assign V/J genes and CDR3. Any read was removed if the V/J assignment was weak (E-value above 1e-6), the CDR3 was missing, or the read contained stop codons, out-of-frame junctions, or ambiguous translated residues. V3J clonotypes were defined by identical inferred V gene, J gene, and CDR3 amino acid sequence. The percentage overlap between two repertoires was calculated by dividing the number of shared unique clonotypes by the size of the smaller repertoire. Repertoire richness was assessed with RTK rarefaction, the Chao1 estimator, and Recon v2.1 estimates of unobserved clonotypes. Generation probabilities for all TCRbeta clonotypes obtained by the gDNA method from several donors were computed using OLGA. TCRdb obtained this table from immuneACCESS and retained in-frame rearrangements with V and J assigned. These tables miss some clones; where compared with another copy, unresolved V genes account for less than half of the shortfall, and the remainder is unexplained. V, J and clone size derive from that table, while D and trimming were established from the DNA sequence. Here the sample has roughly 1,500,000 clones; about 98% occur a single time. The ten largest clonotypes hold about 0.45% of the sample.

The donors were healthy, HIV-negative adults who had no recently reported acute infections or vaccinations. Every donor was a Caucasian adult living in Nashville, Tennessee, USA. Magnetic negative selection was used to enrich CD4+ T cells, after which naive cells were positively selected on CD45RA and the negative fraction became the memory subset. Blood was collected by leukapheresis, and PBMCs were isolated by Ficoll-Histopaque density gradient centrifugation and then cryopreserved in liquid nitrogen vapor phase. Analytical flow cytometry was used to check the purity and quantity of every magnetically sorted T cell population. From each sorted fraction, genomic DNA was isolated and quantified by UV absorbance on a Nanodrop 2000c. Here is what the overall study found, with its caveats: Estimated clonotype richness was generally larger for naive than for memory subsets. Based on pairwise subsampling, the degree of clonotype sharing among donors was expected to be affected by sequencing depth. Roughly 5% of naive CD4, 3.5% of naive CD8, about 2.4% of memory CD4, and 0.4% of memory CD8 clonotypes were shared across a few donors. Sampling was restricted to blood, and TCR repertoires in tissue are likely to differ from TCR repertoires in blood. Compared with non-shared clonotypes, clonotypes shared by all four sorted-subset donors had higher generation probabilities. Because the study included only a small number of donors, the genetic and exposure-history diversity represented was limited. Rarefaction of sorted-subset datasets indicated incomplete sequencing despite the large sequencing depth.

As regards this clone: The antigen it recognizes is unknown. There are no base qualities to consult, and no much larger clone falls within one base.

From the cysteine through the phenylalanine, the CDR3 covers 16 amino acids. The DNA shown is the 48-base CDR3, in frame from base 1. V is pruned by 6 bases and J by 4 bases, leaving 11 bases of the junction without a gene match. CDR1 and CDR2, per the germline V gene (reference sequence), are WNHNN and SYGVQD. The sequencing sample was made of naive CD4+ T cells sorted from blood. Per the publication, the cell subset or site label means: CD45RA+ positively selected. The sequence was obtained from a young man in good health. The chain links TRBV10-1 with TRBJ2-3; TRBD1 aligns with 9 central bases. The CDR3 protein: CASSVDPGQGSDTQYF. The nucleotide sequence reads as follows: TGCGCCAGCAGCGTTGACCCGGGACAGGGTTCAGATACGCAGTATTTT.